The 14 T cell receptor beta chains below come from one sample, sequenced in a study of beta chain features in type 1 diabetes. Study results and limitations: There was a moderate but significant shortening of TCRB CDR3s in all four CD4+ subsets of Type 1 diabetes patients.

These TCRs are of unknown antigen specificity. The sequenced template was cDNA made from the entire isolated RNA. Method: immunoSEQ multiplex PCR; TCRdb's copy keeps in-frame clones and lacks some. The table has about 660,000 clones, over 11% seen once; the top ten hold approximately 0.042%. The sample taken for sequencing was naive CD4+ T cells from blood. These receptors were taken from a man aged 18 to 35 with type 1 diabetes.

This clone has more than one count but fewer than ten. This sequence joins TRBV18 and TRBJ2-7; perhaps TRBD1 as D (6 bases). The CDR3 runs 14 residues. V dropped 0 bases and J dropped 5 bases, with 11 bases sitting between them. The germline CDR1 and CDR2 sequences are KGHSH and LQKENI. This CDR3 is CASSPPPGHHEQYF. CDR3 bases: TGTGCCAGCTCACCACCTCCGGGACACCACGAGCAGTACTTC.

The V call is TRBV7-2, the J call TRBJ2-4, with 10 bases that match TRBD2. Germline lookup yields CDR1 SGHTA and CDR2 FQGNSA. The CDR3 has 17 amino acids. V shed 4 bases and J 4 bases; nucleotides not matched to a gene: 10. The CDR3 sequence is CASSSYVAGGRKNIQYF. CDR3 sequence (DNA): TGTGCCAGCAGCTCCTACGTAGCGGGAGGAAGAAAAAACATTCAGTACTTC.

Concerning this clone itself: Distinct nucleotide sequences in the sample also encode this CDR3. The chain joins TRBV5-1 to TRBJ1-5; D call uncertain. The CDR3 consists of 15 residues. Germline CDR1 is SGHRS and CDR2 is YFSETQ. With 0 bases removed from V and 2 bases from J, the gap between germline ends came to 9 bases. DNA for the CDR3: TGCGCCAGCAGCTTGGGGGAGTCGGGCAATCAGCCCCAGCATTTT. Its protein is CASSLGESGNQPQHF.

This clone turned up a few times. The chain recombines TRBV7-9 with TRBJ2-7, with D uncertain. The CDR3 consists of 12 residues. The V end was cut by 5 bases, the J end by 3 bases, with 8 bases between. Germline V CDR1 and CDR2: SEHNR, FQNEAQ (reference sequence). DNA of the CDR3: TGTGCCAGCAGCCCCCTCGTCTACGAGCAGTACTTC. Protein product: CASSPLVYEQYF.

The gene calls are TRBV5-1 and TRBJ1-5; D is uncertain. Per germline, CDR1 SGHRS and CDR2 YFSETQ. This CDR3 has 16 residues. The germline V and J ends were trimmed by 0 bases and 4 bases, with 14 bases remaining between them. This CDR3 reads CASSLGPSDGNQPQHF. CDR3 DNA sequence: TGCGCCAGCAGCTTGGGGCCCTCCGACGGGAATCAGCCCCAGCATTTT.

For the CDR3, the DNA is TGTGCCAGCAGCGAGACAGGGCTCAACATTCAGTACTTC. Its translation: CASSETGLNIQYF. V and J are TRBV11-1 and TRBJ2-4, with 7 bases matching TRBD1. This CDR3 is built from 13 residues. The germline CDR1 and CDR2 sequences are SGHAT and FQDESV (reference sequence). Germline trimming cut 5 bases from V and 7 bases from J; bases unmatched to any gene: 5.

Remarks on this clone: The same CDR3 also results from other DNA sequences found in this sample. CDR3 sequence: CSSGTGDGYTF. CDR3 nucleotides: TGCAGTTCTGGGACAGGGGATGGCTACACCTTC. The chain is built from TRBV29-1 and TRBJ1-2; TRBD1 matches at 10 bases. From germline, CDR1 is SQVTM and CDR2 ANQGSEA. The CDR3 is 11 amino acids.

The chain uses TRBV6-5 and TRBJ1-2; TRBD1 is a possible D gene (5 bases). This CDR3 is 15 amino acids long. Per germline, CDR1 MNHEY and CDR2 SVGAGI. With 0 bases removed from V and 4 bases from J, the gap between germline ends came to 12 bases. The CDR3: CASSYSKGRAYGYTF. The CDR3 DNA sequence: TGTGCCAGCAGTTACTCGAAGGGCAGGGCCTATGGCTACACCTTC.

V and J are TRBV18 and TRBJ2-5; D possibly corresponds to TRBD1 (6 bases). The CDR3 runs 13 residues. In germline, CDR1 is KGHSH, CDR2 LQKENI. Trimming took 2 bases from V and 5 from J, leaving 9 bases between them. The CDR3 DNA is TGTGCCAGCTCACCAAGGCAGGGGGAGACCCAGTACTTC. Protein product: CASSPRQGETQYF.

The chain couples TRBV4-3 to TRBJ2-1; 7 bases map to TRBD2. Germline lookup yields CDR1 LGHNA and CDR2 YSLEER. CDR3 length: 15 amino acids. Losses at the gene ends were 0 bases for V and 3 bases for J; bases not matched to a gene: 2. CDR3 protein: CASSQDRGGYNEQFF. CDR3 DNA: TGCGCCAGCAGCCAAGATCGCGGGGGCTACAATGAGCAGTTCTTC.

The V call is TRBV10-3, the J call TRBJ2-3, with unresolved D. Trimming took off 4 bases at V and 0 bases at J, with 2 bases between the two ends. The germline V gene has CDR1 ENHRY and CDR2 SYGVKD. This CDR3 is 12 amino acids long. CDR3 loop: CAISVSTDTQYF. The CDR3, as DNA: TGTGCCATCAGTGTGAGCACAGATACGCAGTATTTT.

A few counts support this clone. The rearrangement joins TRBV28 to TRBJ2-1; TRBD1 matches 7 bases. Germline V gene lookup returns CDR1 MDHEN and CDR2 SYDVKM. J gave up 4 bases and V 7 bases, and 4 bases lay outside the gene matches. The CDR3 spans 13 residues. Here the CDR3 DNA reads TGTGCCAGCACCCTGACAGGGTACAATGAGCAGTTCTTC. It translates to CASTLTGYNEQFF.

This clone was counted a few times. The J gene is TRBJ1-2, the V gene TRBV28; possibly TRBD1 for D (6 bases). There are 15 residues in the CDR3. In germline, CDR1 is MDHEN, CDR2 SYDVKM. V dropped 5 bases and J dropped 6 bases, with 19 bases sitting between them. This CDR3 reads CASSPRGTTIHGYTF. As DNA, the CDR3 is TGTGCCAGCAGTCCCCGCGGGACAACAATCCATGGCTACACCTTC.

This clone was counted between two and nine times. V usage is TRBV7-9 and J usage is TRBJ2-5; D is possibly TRBD1 (6 bases). V dropped 5 bases and J dropped 5 bases, with 15 bases sitting between them. The germline V gene has CDR1 SEHNR and CDR2 FQNEAQ (reference sequence). CDR3 length: 14 residues. CDR3 protein: CASSLTGLGETQYF. CDR3 DNA: TGTGCCAGCAGCCTTACAGGGTTGGGTGAGACCCAGTACTTC.